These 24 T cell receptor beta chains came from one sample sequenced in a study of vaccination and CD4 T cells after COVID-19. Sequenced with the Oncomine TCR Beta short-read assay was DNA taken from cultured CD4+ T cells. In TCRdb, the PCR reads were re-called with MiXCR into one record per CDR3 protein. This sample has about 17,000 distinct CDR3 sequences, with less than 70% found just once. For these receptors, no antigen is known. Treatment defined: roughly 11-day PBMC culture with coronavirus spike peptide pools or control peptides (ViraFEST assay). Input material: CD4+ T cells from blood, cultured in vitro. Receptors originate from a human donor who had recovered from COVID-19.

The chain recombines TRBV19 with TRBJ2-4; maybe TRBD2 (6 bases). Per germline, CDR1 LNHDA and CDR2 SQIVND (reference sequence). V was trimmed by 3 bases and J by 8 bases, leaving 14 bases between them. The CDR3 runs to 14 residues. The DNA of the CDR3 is TGTGCCAGTAGTATCCCCCGCAGGGAGGACATTCAGTACTTC. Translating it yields CASSIPRREDIQYF.

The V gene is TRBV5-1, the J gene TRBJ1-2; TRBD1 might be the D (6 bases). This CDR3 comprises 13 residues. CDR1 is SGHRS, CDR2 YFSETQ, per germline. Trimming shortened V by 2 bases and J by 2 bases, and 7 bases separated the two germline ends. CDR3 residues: CASSFDRNYGYTF. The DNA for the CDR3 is TGCGCCAGCAGCTTCGACAGGAACTATGGCTACACCTTC.

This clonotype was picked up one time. The DNA for the CDR3 is TGCGCCAGCAGCCAAGATCGGTTAACACCGGGGTTCTCTGGAAACACCATATATTTT. Amino acid sequence: CASSQDRLTPGFSGNTIYF. This chain joins TRBV4-1 and TRBJ1-3; D is unresolved. Per the germline V gene, CDR1 is MGHRA and CDR2 is YSYEKL. Trimming pared 0 bases from V and 0 bases from J, leaving 18 bases between. This CDR3 comprises 19 residues.

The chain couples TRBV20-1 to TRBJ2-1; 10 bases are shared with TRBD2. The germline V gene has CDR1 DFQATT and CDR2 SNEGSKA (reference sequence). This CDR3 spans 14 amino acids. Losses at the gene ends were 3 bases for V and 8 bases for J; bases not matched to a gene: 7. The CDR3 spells CSASFSSGSHEQFF. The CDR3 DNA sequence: TGCAGTGCTAGCTTTTCTAGCGGGAGCCATGAGCAGTTCTTC.

This CDR3 reads CASSLVAGRAYEQYF. The CDR3, as DNA: TGTGCCAGCAGCTTGGTGGCAGGGAGGGCCTACGAGCAGTACTTC. V is TRBV5-6 and J is TRBJ2-7; 7 bases fit TRBD2. CDR1 and CDR2 (germline): SGHDT, YYEEEE. The length of the CDR3 is 15 residues. The J segment lost 2 bases and the V segment lost 0 bases, leaving 5 bases of the junction unmatched.

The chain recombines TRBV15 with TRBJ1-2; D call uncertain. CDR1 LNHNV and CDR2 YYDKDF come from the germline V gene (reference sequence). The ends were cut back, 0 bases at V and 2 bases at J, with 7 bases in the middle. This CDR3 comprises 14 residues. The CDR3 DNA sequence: TGTGCCACCAGCAGAGATCTTTTAAACTATGGCTACACCTTC. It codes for CATSRDLLNYGYTF.

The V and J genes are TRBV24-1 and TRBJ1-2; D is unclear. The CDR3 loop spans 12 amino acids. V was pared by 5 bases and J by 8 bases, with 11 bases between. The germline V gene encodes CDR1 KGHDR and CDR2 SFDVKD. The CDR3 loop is CATSGEVEGYTF. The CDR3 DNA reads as TGTGCCACCAGTGGAGAGGTAGAGGGCTACACCTTC.

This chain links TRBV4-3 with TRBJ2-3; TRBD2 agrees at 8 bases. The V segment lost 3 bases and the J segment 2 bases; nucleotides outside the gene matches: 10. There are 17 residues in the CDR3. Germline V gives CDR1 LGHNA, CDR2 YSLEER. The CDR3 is CASSQQIAGSYTDTQYF. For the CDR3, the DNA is TGCGCCAGCAGCCAGCAAATAGCGGGAAGCTACACAGATACGCAGTATTTT.

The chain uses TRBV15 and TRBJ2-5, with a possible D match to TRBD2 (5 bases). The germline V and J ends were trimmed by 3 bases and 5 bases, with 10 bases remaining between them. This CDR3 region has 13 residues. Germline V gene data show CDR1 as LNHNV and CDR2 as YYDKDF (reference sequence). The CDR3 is CATSRDFRETQYF. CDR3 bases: TGTGCCACCAGCAGGGACTTTCGGGAGACCCAGTACTTC. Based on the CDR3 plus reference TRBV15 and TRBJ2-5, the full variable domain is DAMVIQNPRYQVTQFGKPVTLSCSQTLNHNVMYWYQQKSSQAPKLLFHYYDKDFNNEADTPDNFQSRRPNTSFCFLDIRSPGLGDTAMYLCATSRDFRETQYFGPGTRLLVL.

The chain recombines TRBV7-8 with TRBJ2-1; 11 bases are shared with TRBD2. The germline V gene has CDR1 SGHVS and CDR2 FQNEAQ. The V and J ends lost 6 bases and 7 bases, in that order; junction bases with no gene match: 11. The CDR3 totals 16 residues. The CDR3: CASRIDGGTSGNEQFF. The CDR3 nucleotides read TGTGCCAGCAGAATAGATGGGGGGACTAGCGGAAATGAGCAGTTCTTC.

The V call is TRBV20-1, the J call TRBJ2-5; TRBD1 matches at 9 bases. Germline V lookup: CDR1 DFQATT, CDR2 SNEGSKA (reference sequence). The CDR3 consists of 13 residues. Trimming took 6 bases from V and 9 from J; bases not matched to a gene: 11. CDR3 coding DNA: TGCAGTGCCCGGGACAGGGCGTTGTTGGCCCAGTACTTC. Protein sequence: CSARDRALLAQYF.

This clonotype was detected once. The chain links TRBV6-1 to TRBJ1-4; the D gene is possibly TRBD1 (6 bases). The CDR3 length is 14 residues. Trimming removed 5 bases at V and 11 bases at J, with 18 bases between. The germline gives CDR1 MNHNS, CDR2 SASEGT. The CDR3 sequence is CASSQGLGIGKLFF. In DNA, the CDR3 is TGTGCCAGCAGTCAGGGGCTAGGCATTGGGAAACTGTTTTTT.

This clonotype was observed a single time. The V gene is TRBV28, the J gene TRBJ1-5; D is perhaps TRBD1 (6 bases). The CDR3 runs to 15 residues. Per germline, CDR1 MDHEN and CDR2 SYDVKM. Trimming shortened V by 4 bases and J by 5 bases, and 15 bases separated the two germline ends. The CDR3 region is CASSSFRGGYQPQHF. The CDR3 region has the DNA TGTGCCAGCAGTTCGTTCAGGGGAGGCTATCAGCCCCAGCATTTT.

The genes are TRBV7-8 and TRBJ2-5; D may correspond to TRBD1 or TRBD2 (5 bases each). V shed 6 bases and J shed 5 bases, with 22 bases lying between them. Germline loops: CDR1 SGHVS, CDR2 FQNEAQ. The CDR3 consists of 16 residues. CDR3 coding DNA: TGTGCCAGCAGGCTTAGGGTAGGGGACCGGTGGGAGACCCAGTACTTC. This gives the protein CASRLRVGDRWETQYF.

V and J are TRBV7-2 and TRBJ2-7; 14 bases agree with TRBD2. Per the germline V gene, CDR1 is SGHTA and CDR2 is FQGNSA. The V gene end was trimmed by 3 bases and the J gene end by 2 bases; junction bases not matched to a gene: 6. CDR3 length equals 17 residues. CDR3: CASSFGTSGGWAYEQYF. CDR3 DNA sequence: TGTGCCAGCAGCTTTGGGACTAGCGGGGGTTGGGCCTACGAGCAGTACTTC.

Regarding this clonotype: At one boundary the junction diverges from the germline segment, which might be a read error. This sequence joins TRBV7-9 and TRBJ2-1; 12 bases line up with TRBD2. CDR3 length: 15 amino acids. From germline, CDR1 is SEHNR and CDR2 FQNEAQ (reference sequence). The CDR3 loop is CASSLLAGGRNEQSF. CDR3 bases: TGTGCCAGCAGCTTACTAGCGGGGGGGCGCAATGAGCAGTCCTTC. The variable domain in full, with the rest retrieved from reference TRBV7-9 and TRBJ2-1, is DTGVSQNPRHKITKRGQNVTFRCDPISEHNRLYWYRQTLGQGPEFLTYFQNEAQLEKSRLLSDRFSAERPKGSFSTLEIQRTEQGDSAMYLCASSLLAGGRNEQSFGPGTRLTVL.

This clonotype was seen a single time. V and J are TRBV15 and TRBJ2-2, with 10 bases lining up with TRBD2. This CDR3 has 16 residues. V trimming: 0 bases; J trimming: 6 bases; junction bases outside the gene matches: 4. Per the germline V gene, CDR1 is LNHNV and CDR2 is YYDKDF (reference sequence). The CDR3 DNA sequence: TGTGCCACCAGCAGAGAGGGGACTAGCGCGTCCGGGGAGCTGTTTTTT. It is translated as CATSREGTSASGELFF. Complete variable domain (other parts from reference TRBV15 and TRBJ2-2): DAMVIQNPRYQVTQFGKPVTLSCSQTLNHNVMYWYQQKSSQAPKLLFHYYDKDFNNEADTPDNFQSRRPNTSFCFLDIRSPGLGDTAMYLCATSREGTSASGELFFGEGSRLTVL.

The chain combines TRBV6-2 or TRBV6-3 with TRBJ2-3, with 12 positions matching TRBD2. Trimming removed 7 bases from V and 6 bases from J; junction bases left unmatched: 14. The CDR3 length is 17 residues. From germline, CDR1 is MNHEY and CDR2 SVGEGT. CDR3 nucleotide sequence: TGTGCCAGCACCCGACCGGGGGCTAGCGGGAGGGTTGATACGCAGTATTTT. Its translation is CASTRPGASGRVDTQYF.

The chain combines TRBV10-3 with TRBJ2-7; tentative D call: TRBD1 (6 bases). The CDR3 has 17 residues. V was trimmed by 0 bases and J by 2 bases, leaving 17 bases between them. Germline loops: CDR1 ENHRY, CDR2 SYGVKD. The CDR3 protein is CAISESGRQGRTYEQYF. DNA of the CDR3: TGTGCCATCAGTGAGTCGGGCCGGCAGGGGCGAACCTACGAGCAGTACTTC.

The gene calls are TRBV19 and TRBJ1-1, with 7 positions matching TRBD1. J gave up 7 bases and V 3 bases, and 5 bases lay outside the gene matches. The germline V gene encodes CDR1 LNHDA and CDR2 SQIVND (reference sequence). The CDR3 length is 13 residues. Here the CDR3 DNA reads TGTGCCAGTAGTATCAACAGGGGCGATGAAGCTTTCTTT. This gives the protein CASSINRGDEAFF.

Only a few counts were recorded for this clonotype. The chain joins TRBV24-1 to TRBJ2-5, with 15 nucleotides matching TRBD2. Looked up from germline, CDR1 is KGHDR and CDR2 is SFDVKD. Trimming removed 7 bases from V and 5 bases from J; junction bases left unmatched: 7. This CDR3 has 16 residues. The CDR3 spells CATSLGTSGGWETQYF. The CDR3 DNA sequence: TGTGCCACCAGCCTTGGGACTAGCGGGGGGTGGGAGACCCAGTACTTC.

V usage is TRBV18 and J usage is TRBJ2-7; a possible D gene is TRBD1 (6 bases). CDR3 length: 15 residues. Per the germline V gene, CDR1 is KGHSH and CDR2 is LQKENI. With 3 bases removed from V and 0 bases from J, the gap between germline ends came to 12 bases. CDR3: CASSPAGTNSYEQYF. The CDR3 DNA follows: TGTGCCAGCTCACCCGCCGGGACAAACTCCTACGAGCAGTACTTC.

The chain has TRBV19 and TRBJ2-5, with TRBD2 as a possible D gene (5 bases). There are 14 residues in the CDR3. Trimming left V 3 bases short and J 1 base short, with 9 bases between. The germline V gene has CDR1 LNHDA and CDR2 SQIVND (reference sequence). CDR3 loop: CASSIGGSQETQYF. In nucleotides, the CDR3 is TGTGCCAGTAGTATTGGTGGGAGCCAAGAGACCCAGTACTTC.

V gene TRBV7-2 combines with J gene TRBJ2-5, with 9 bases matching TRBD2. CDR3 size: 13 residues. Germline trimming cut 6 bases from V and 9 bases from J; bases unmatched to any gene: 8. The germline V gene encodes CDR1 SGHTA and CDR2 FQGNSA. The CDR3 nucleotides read TGTGCCAGCAGATTTAGCGGGAGTGGGGCCCAGTACTTC. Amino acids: CASRFSGSGAQYF.